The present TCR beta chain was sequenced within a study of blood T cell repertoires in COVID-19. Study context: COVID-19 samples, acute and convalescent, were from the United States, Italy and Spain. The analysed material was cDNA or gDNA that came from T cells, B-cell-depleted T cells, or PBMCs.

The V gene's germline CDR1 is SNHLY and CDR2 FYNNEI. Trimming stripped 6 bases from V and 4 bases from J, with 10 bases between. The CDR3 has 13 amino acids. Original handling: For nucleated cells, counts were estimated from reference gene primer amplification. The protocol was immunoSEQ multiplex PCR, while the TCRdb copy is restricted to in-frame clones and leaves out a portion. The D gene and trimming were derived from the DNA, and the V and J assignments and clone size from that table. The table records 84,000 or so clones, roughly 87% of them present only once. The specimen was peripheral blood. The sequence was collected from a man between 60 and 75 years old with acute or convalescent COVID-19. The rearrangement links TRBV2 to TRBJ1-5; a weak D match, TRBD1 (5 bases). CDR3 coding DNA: TGTGCCAGCAGGGTGACAGCAAATCAGCCCCAGCATTTT. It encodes CASRVTANQPQHF.